These T cell receptor beta chains were read from a single sample in a study of PD-L1 blockade in urothelial cancer. Profiled with immunoSEQ multiplex PCR; TCRdb holds only in-frame clones, not every one. The sample has 85,000 to 90,000 clones; 70% to 90% are singletons. Sequenced material: PBMCs, taken around atezolizumab (anti-PD-L1) treatment. The receptors here all came from a woman of 80 years or more with urothelial cancer. Each CDR3 is given with its conserved first and last residue. The D gene is left open where the match is weak. Only some rows state a clone size, as once, few, many or a class for expanded clones.

>-|-|TRBJ1-3|TRBV28
CASSLLGSSGNTIYF
TGTGCCAGCAGTTTATTGGGCAGCTCTGGAAACACCATATATTTT
>-|TRBD1|TRBJ1-5|TRBV5-4
CASSPDRSNQPQHF
TGTGCCAGCAGCCCGGACAGGAGCAATCAGCCCCAGCATTTT
>-|-|TRBJ2-1|TRBV20-1
CSARGQQFF
TGCAGTGCTAGAGGGCAGCAGTTCTTC
>-|-|TRBJ1-2|TRBV19
CASSTNRAGYTF
TGTGCCAGTAGTACAAACAGGGCAGGCTACACCTTC
>-|TRBD1|TRBJ1-5|TRBV18
CASSPPTGRNQPQHF
TGTGCCAGCTCACCTCCGACAGGGCGGAATCAGCCCCAGCATTTT
>-|TRBD2|TRBJ2-1|TRBV4-1
CASSQVLPAGVYNEQFF
TGCGCCAGCAGCCAAGTACTCCCAGCGGGAGTCTACAATGAGCAGTTCTTC
>-|TRBD1|TRBJ1-1|TRBV30
CAWPNRGRKAFF
TGTGCCTGGCCTAACAGGGGAAGGAAGGCTTTCTTT
>-|TRBD2|TRBJ2-7|TRBV7-6
CASSLGTSGARNYEQYF
TGTGCCAGCAGTCTTGGGACTAGCGGGGCTCGAAACTACGAGCAGTACTTC
>-|TRBD1|TRBJ1-3|TRBV4-1
CASSQETGPSSGNTIYF
TGCGCCAGCAGCCAAGAGACAGGGCCGAGCTCTGGAAACACCATATATTTT
>-|-|TRBJ1-5|TRBV28
CASSFEGARNQPQHF
TGTGCCAGCAGTTTTGAGGGCGCACGCAATCAGCCCCAGCATTTT
>-|-|TRBJ1-5|TRBV19
CASSMGRGGVPQHF
TGTGCCAGTAGTATGGGGAGGGGAGGAGTTCCCCAGCATTTT
>-|-|TRBJ1-2|TRBV11-2
CASSTLRTDNYGYTF
TGTGCCAGCAGCACCCTCCGGACAGACAACTATGGCTACACCTTC
>-|-|TRBJ2-3|TRBV5-1
CASSQETGSTDTQYF
TGCGCCAGCAGCCAGGAAACAGGGTCCACAGATACGCAGTATTTT
>few|TRBD2|TRBJ2-1|TRBV25-1
CASMLSGTLSYNEQFF
TGTGCCAGCATGCTTAGCGGGACCCTCTCCTACAATGAGCAGTTCTTC
>-|TRBD2|TRBJ2-3|TRBV9
CASSPGTSGPDTQYF
TGTGCCAGCAGCCCCGGGACTAGCGGGCCAGATACGCAGTATTTT
>-|TRBD2|TRBJ2-3|TRBV4-2
CASSPRTSGRATDTQYF
TGTGCCAGCAGCCCCAGGACTAGCGGGAGGGCCACAGATACGCAGTATTTT
>once|-|TRBJ2-7|TRBV6-1
CASSRAAGSYEQYF
TGTGCCAGCAGTAGAGCGGCGGGGTCCTACGAGCAGTACTTC
>-|TRBD1|TRBJ1-1|TRBV11-2
CASSATGAMNTEAFF
TGTGCCAGCAGCGCCACAGGGGCCATGAACACTGAAGCTTTCTTT
>once|TRBD1|TRBJ1-5|TRBV2
CASGGNGVGQGQPQHF
TGTGCCAGCGGAGGGAACGGAGTGGGACAGGGTCAGCCCCAGCATTTT
>-|TRBD2|TRBJ2-1|TRBV19
CASSPVGRGANEQFF
TGTGCCAGTAGTCCCGTCGGGAGGGGGGCCAATGAGCAGTTCTTC
>-|TRBD1|TRBJ1-4|TRBV30
CAWSEATGVEKLFF
TGTGCCTGGAGCGAAGCTACAGGGGTGGAAAAACTGTTTTTT
>-|TRBD2|TRBJ2-1|TRBV7-9
CASSAGLAGVAHEQFF
TGTGCCAGCAGCGCGGGACTAGCGGGAGTCGCCCATGAGCAGTTCTTC
>-|-|TRBJ2-5|TRBV7-8
CASSRHLSRLETQYF
TGTGCCAGCAGCAGACACTTATCGCGTTTAGAGACCCAGTACTTC
>-|-|TRBJ1-4|TRBV30
CAWSAGLSTNEKLFF
TGTGCCTGGAGTGCCGGACTTTCAACTAATGAAAAACTGTTTTTT
>-|TRBD2|TRBJ2-3|TRBV2
CASSRTSGITDTQYF
TGTGCCAGCAGTCGGACTAGCGGGATCACAGATACGCAGTATTTT
>-|TRBD2|TRBJ2-5|TRBV6-5
CASWASGRASETQYF
TGTGCCAGCTGGGCTAGCGGGAGGGCCTCAGAGACCCAGTACTTC
>-|-|TRBJ2-5|TRBV28
CASSLPPRGETQYF
TGTGCCAGCAGTTTGCCTCCCCGGGGGGAGACCCAGTACTTC
>-|-|TRBJ2-7|TRBV18
CASSPPGLRGEQYF
TGTGCCAGCTCACCACCCGGCTTACGGGGCGAGCAGTACTTC
>-|-|TRBJ1-1|TRBV27
CASSLWLGTSRRAFF
TGTGCCAGCAGTTTGTGGCTGGGAACCTCTAGGAGGGCTTTCTTT
>-|TRBD2|TRBJ2-1|TRBV5-4
CASSPGTSGSYNEQFF
TGTGCCAGCAGCCCCGGGACTAGCGGATCCTACAATGAGCAGTTCTTC
>-|-|TRBJ1-1|TRBV28
CASSSPVGSAMNTEAFF
TGTGCCAGCAGTTCCCCGGTGGGCTCGGCCATGAACACTGAAGCTTTCTTT
>once|TRBD2|TRBJ2-5|TRBV11-2
CASSPRTSGRVETQYF
TGTGCCAGCAGCCCCCGGACTAGCGGGAGAGTGGAGACCCAGTACTTC
>-|-|TRBJ2-3|TRBV7-2
CASSLGLRSTDTQYF
TGTGCCAGCAGCTTAGGTCTGCGGAGCACAGATACGCAGTATTTT
>-|-|TRBJ2-2|TRBV19
CASSTGAPGTGELFF
TGTGCCAGTAGTACGGGAGCCCCGGGGACCGGGGAGCTGTTTTTT
>-|-|TRBJ1-1|TRBV27
CASSSRGVRVNTEAFF
TGTGCCAGCAGTTCCCGGGGGGTCAGGGTGAACACTGAAGCTTTCTTT
>-|TRBD1|TRBJ2-1|TRBV27
CASRKTGYNEQFF
TGTGCCAGCAGGAAGACAGGGTACAATGAGCAGTTCTTC
>-|-|TRBJ2-3|TRBV28
CASVGFSTDTQYF
TGTGCCAGCGTCGGTTTTAGCACAGATACGCAGTATTTT
>-|TRBD2|TRBJ2-1|TRBV5-4
CASSLGLAGAGNEQFF
TGTGCCAGCAGCTTGGGGCTAGCGGGAGCCGGGAATGAGCAGTTCTTC
>once|TRBD2|TRBJ2-7|TRBV27
CASSLFFVGTSGIPYEQYF
TGTGCCAGCAGTTTATTTTTCGTGGGGACTAGCGGGATTCCTTACGAGCAGTACTTC
>-|TRBD2|TRBJ2-1|TRBV9
CASSESGRAAYEQFF
TGTGCCAGCAGCGAGAGCGGGAGGGCCGCTTATGAGCAGTTCTTC
>once|-|TRBJ2-5|TRBV19
CASSMPGQETQYF
TGTGCCAGTAGTATGCCCGGTCAAGAGACCCAGTACTTC
>-|TRBD2|TRBJ2-7|TRBV7-6
CASSPLRPTGTSSYEQYF
TGTGCCAGCAGCCCTCTCAGACCCACCGGGACTAGCTCCTACGAGCAGTACTTC
>-|-|TRBJ1-4|TRBV27
CASRPMGGSGEKLFF
TGTGCCAGCAGACCCATGGGTGGTTCAGGCGAAAAACTGTTTTTT
>once|-|TRBJ2-3|TRBV7-3
CASSRSPSLRTDTQYF
TGTGCCAGCAGCCGTTCACCTTCTCTTCGGACAGATACGCAGTATTTT
>-|TRBD2|TRBJ2-7|TRBV29-1
CSVDRGPGLGTDF
TGCAGCGTTGATCGGGGACCGGGACTAGGAACGGACTTC